This entry lists 29 T cell receptor beta chains sequenced from one sample in a study of CDR3 diversity in severe acne. TCRdb analysed the PCR reads with MiXCR anew, one entry per CDR3 protein. The profile covers tens of thousands of distinct CDR3 sequences, with under 65% appearing a single time and 14% taken by the ten largest. The source material was blood. All receptors come from a male donor in good health, without acne.

There are a few counts of this clonotype. The CDR3 nucleotides are TGTGCCAGCAGCTTAGTACAGGGCGTCTACGAGCAGTACTTC. The encoded protein is CASSLVQGVYEQYF. The chain couples TRBV7-8 to TRBJ2-7; weak D call: TRBD1 (6 bases). Germline-derived CDR1 and CDR2 are SGHVS and FQNEAQ. The CDR3 length is 14 residues. The germline V and J ends were trimmed by 1 base and 3 bases, with 10 bases remaining between them. The full variable domain, completed using reference TRBV7-8 and TRBJ2-7, is GAGVSQSPRYKVAKRGQDVALRCDPISGHVSLFWYQQALGQGPEFLTYFQNEAQLDKSGLPSDRFFAERPEGSVSTLKIQRTQQEDSAVYLCASSLVQGVYEQYFGPGTRLTVT.

The chain has TRBV2 and TRBJ2-5, with 9 bases matching TRBD2. Unmatched junction bases numbered 5, after V lost 8 bases and J lost 4 bases. The CDR3 sequence is 13 residues long. Germline V lookup: CDR1 SNHLY, CDR2 FYNNEI. The CDR3 is CASAGGYLETQYF. Written as DNA, the CDR3 is TGTGCCAGCGCGGGAGGGTACCTAGAGACCCAGTACTTC.

The chain has TRBV7-6 and TRBJ2-7, with D possibly TRBD1 on 5 matching bases. V gave up 5 bases and J gave up 2 bases, with 7 bases separating them. The CDR3 sequence is 12 residues long. Germline V CDR1 and CDR2: SGHVS, FNYEAQ. The CDR3 bases are TGTGCCAGCAGCAGGGGAACCTACGAGCAGTACTTC. It specifies CASSRGTYEQYF.

This sequence joins TRBV5-1 and TRBJ1-4; 11 bases match TRBD1. CDR1 and CDR2 (germline): SGHRS, YFSETQ. The ends lost 4 bases at V and 5 bases at J; junction bases unmatched: 7. This CDR3 comprises 16 residues. The CDR3: CASSPGQGAYNEKLFF. In DNA form, the CDR3 reads TGCGCCAGCAGCCCAGGACAGGGGGCCTACAATGAAAAACTGTTTTTT.

For the CDR3, the DNA is TGCGCCAGCAGCCAGCGGGACACCAGCACAGATACGCAGTATTTT. Encoded protein: CASSQRDTSTDTQYF. This chain links TRBV5-1 with TRBJ2-3; D is possibly TRBD2 (7 bases). The CDR3 is 15 amino acids. CDR1 and CDR2 from the germline V gene are SGHRS and YFSETQ. V was shortened by 4 bases and J by 0 bases, with 12 bases between the two germline ends.

The rearrangement joins TRBV24-1 to TRBJ1-2; the D is unclear. The CDR3 contains 13 residues. V lost 0 bases to trimming and J lost 2 bases, with 3 bases between them. The V gene's germline CDR1 is KGHDR and CDR2 SFDVKD. CDR3 DNA sequence: TGTGCCACCAGTGATTTGACCAACTATGGCTACACCTTC. Protein product: CATSDLTNYGYTF.

The chain employs TRBV9 and TRBJ2-1; D ambiguous. Trimming pared 3 bases from V and 7 bases from J, leaving 5 bases between. The CDR3 runs to 11 residues. From germline, CDR1 is SGDLS and CDR2 YYNGEE. The CDR3 DNA reads TGTGCCAGCAGCGCCTGGAATGAGCAGTTCTTC. The encoded protein is CASSAWNEQFF.

This sequence joins TRBV20-1 and TRBJ2-6; D perhaps matches TRBD2 (5 bases). Germline V gene lookup returns CDR1 DFQATT and CDR2 SNEGSKA (reference sequence). The CDR3 has 16 amino acids. The germline V and J ends were trimmed by 5 bases and 0 bases, with 14 bases remaining between them. The CDR3 loop reads CSALPGLRSGANVLTF. The CDR3 region has the DNA TGCAGTGCTCTCCCCGGACTGCGCTCTGGGGCCAACGTCCTGACTTTC.

V usage is TRBV7-6 and J usage is TRBJ1-2; 7 bases map to TRBD1. V shed 8 bases and J 4 bases; nucleotides not matched to a gene: 7. CDR3 size: 13 residues. CDR1 is SGHVS, CDR2 FNYEAQ, per germline. This CDR3 reads CASGGGLGYGYTF. In nucleotides, the CDR3 is TGTGCCAGCGGAGGGGGCCTGGGCTATGGCTACACCTTC.

This clonotype showed up many times. The chain recombines TRBV10-3 with TRBJ1-1, with a tentative D call TRBD1 (5 bases). The germline V gene has CDR1 ENHRY and CDR2 SYGVKD. Trimming cost V 6 bases and J 0 bases, with 8 bases left between them. The CDR3 has 13 residues. CDR3 in amino acids: CAIRGTVNTEAFF. The CDR3 DNA reads TGTGCCATCAGAGGGACTGTGAACACTGAAGCTTTCTTT.

V and J are TRBV20-1 and TRBJ2-7, with TRBD2 matching over 14 bases. The CDR3 contains 17 residues. The germline V gene has CDR1 DFQATT and CDR2 SNEGSKA (reference sequence). The ends lost 0 bases at V and 7 bases at J; junction bases unmatched: 11. CDR3 coding DNA: TGCAGTGCTAGAGAGGTTAGACTAGCGGGAGGGCCGGGGGAGCAGTACTTC. Residues: CSAREVRLAGGPGEQYF.

This clonotype has ten or more counts. The J gene is TRBJ2-5, the V gene TRBV4-2; D not resolved. Germline V gives CDR1 LGHNA, CDR2 YNFKEQ. The V end lost 4 bases, the J end lost 5 bases, and 17 bases lay between the germline ends. This CDR3 has 15 amino acids. The CDR3 reads CASSRGPQTQETQYF. The CDR3 DNA follows: TGTGCCAGCAGCCGTGGACCTCAGACTCAGGAGACCCAGTACTTC.

The CDR3 reads CASSIDRGANQPQHF. The CDR3 coding sequence is TGTGCCAGTAGTATAGACAGGGGGGCGAATCAGCCCCAGCATTTT. V usage is TRBV19 and J usage is TRBJ1-5; TRBD1 aligns across 7 bases. CDR1 and CDR2 from the germline V gene are LNHDA and SQIVND (reference sequence). J was trimmed by 4 bases and V by 0 bases; bases with no gene match: 3. The CDR3 runs 15 residues.

This clonotype was counted many times. The chain links TRBV5-1 to TRBJ2-7, with TRBD1 matching 7 bases. This CDR3 has 12 residues. The germline V gene encodes CDR1 SGHRS and CDR2 YFSETQ. J gave up 6 bases and V 7 bases, and 7 bases lay outside the gene matches. CDR3 protein: CASGTGEGEQYF. In DNA form, the CDR3 reads TGCGCCAGCGGAACAGGGGAAGGCGAGCAGTACTTC. The complete variable domain, with remaining parts taken from reference TRBV5-1 and TRBJ2-7, reads KAGVTQTPRYLIKTRGQQVTLSCSPISGHRSVSWYQQTPGQGLQFLFEYFSETQRNKGNFPGRFSGRQFSNSRSEMNVSTLELGDSALYLCASGTGEGEQYFGPGTRLTVT.

The V and J genes are TRBV6-4 and TRBJ2-7, with 7 bases that match TRBD1. The CDR3 has 13 residues. V gave up 6 bases and J gave up 3 bases; unmatched junction bases: 5. The germline gives CDR1 MRHNA, CDR2 SNTAGT. The CDR3 nucleotides are TGTGCCAGCAGGAACAGGGGATTCTACGAGCAGTACTTC. Translated, it gives CASRNRGFYEQYF.

The chain joins TRBV20-1 to TRBJ2-3; 14 bases line up with TRBD2. Germline loops: CDR1 DFQATT, CDR2 SNEGSKA (reference sequence). The CDR3 contains 15 residues. After removal of 4 bases from V and 1 base from J, the junction contained 1 base not matched to a gene. CDR3 sequence (DNA): TGCAGTGCTAAGACTAGCGGGAGGGGCACAGATACGCAGTATTTT. Its translation is CSAKTSGRGTDTQYF.

This clonotype occurred many times. The chain uses TRBV9 and TRBJ1-3, with no clear D. CDR1 SGDLS and CDR2 YYNGEE come from the germline V gene. Trimming removed 0 bases at V and 4 bases at J, with 14 bases between. This CDR3 has 16 amino acids. CDR3 sequence reads: CASSVAGGFGGNTIYF. The CDR3, as DNA: TGTGCCAGCAGCGTAGCTGGCGGGTTTGGAGGAAACACCATATATTTT.

This clonotype is a singleton in its sample. Since a much larger clone is just one base distant, this may be a read error. This chain connects TRBV7-2 to TRBJ2-7; 7 bases are shared with TRBD2. The germline CDR1 and CDR2 sequences are SGHTA and FQGNSA. The CDR3 consists of 15 residues. CDR3 protein: CASSRSGALSYAQYF. In DNA form, the CDR3 reads TGTGCCAGCAGTAGAAGCGGGGCCCTCTCCTACGCGCAGTACTTC.

The chain recombines TRBV6-1 with TRBJ1-2, with 9 bases that match TRBD1. V dropped 2 bases and J dropped 7; count of bases not matched to a gene: 8. The CDR3 extends over 15 amino acids. Germline V gene lookup returns CDR1 MNHNS and CDR2 SASEGT. This CDR3 is CASSEPGQGISGYTF. The CDR3 coding sequence is TGTGCCAGCAGTGAACCCGGACAGGGGATCAGTGGCTACACCTTC.

This clonotype turned up a few times. This chain uses TRBV4-1 with TRBJ2-7, with 11 nucleotides matching TRBD1. V shed 6 bases, J shed 3 bases, and the junction held 4 bases outside the gene matches. CDR1 is MGHRA and CDR2 is YSYEKL in the germline V gene. CDR3 size: 14 residues. The CDR3 DNA is TGCGCCAGCAGGACCGGGACAGGGGGCTACGAGCAGTACTTC. This translates into CASRTGTGGYEQYF.

The chain carries TRBV15 and TRBJ1-1; TRBD1 aligns across 9 bases. The CDR3 totals 14 residues. The germline CDR1 and CDR2 sequences are LNHNV and YYDKDF (reference sequence). The ends lost 4 bases at V and 4 bases at J; junction bases unmatched: 4. The chain's CDR3 is CATSTQGATTEAFF. The CDR3, as DNA: TGTGCCACCAGCACACAGGGGGCTACCACTGAAGCTTTCTTT.

This clonotype has a count of ten or more. The genes are TRBV9 and TRBJ2-5; D gene unclear. The CDR3 length is 16 residues. Trimming took off 0 bases at V and 0 bases at J, with 12 bases between the two ends. Germline V lookup: CDR1 SGDLS, CDR2 YYNGEE. CDR3: CASSVGGNVYQETQYF. CDR3 sequence (DNA): TGTGCCAGCAGCGTAGGCGGAAATGTGTACCAAGAGACCCAGTACTTC.

This clonotype occurred many times. This rearrangement joins TRBV6-1 to TRBJ1-2, with D perhaps matching TRBD1 (5 bases). The CDR3 has 13 amino acids. V was trimmed by 5 bases and J by 5 bases, leaving 12 bases between them. The germline gives CDR1 MNHNS, CDR2 SASEGT. CDR3 region: CASSTQGRYGYTF. DNA for the CDR3: TGTGCCAGCAGTACTCAGGGAAGATATGGCTACACCTTC.

This clonotype was observed a few times. CDR3 in DNA: TGTGCCAGCAGCTTAGATGGGATGAACACTGAAGCTTTCTTT. This translates into CASSLDGMNTEAFF. The chain couples TRBV7-6 to TRBJ1-1; D gene ambiguous. V lost 1 base to trimming and J lost 0 bases, with 6 bases between them. The CDR3 sequence is 14 residues long. Looked up from germline, CDR1 is SGHVS and CDR2 is FNYEAQ.

The chain uses TRBV7-6 and TRBJ2-7; tentatively, D is TRBD2 (5 bases). The CDR3 consists of 13 residues. Germline loops: CDR1 SGHVS, CDR2 FNYEAQ. Trimming removed 0 bases from V and 7 bases from J, with 10 bases in between. The chain's CDR3 is CASSLAGVGEQYF. The CDR3, as DNA: TGTGCCAGCAGCTTAGCGGGAGTTGGGGAGCAGTACTTC.

A few counts support this clonotype. This chain joins TRBV5-4 and TRBJ2-5; possibly TRBD1 or TRBD2 for D (5 bases each). Trimming pared 3 bases from V and 1 base from J, leaving 16 bases between. The germline CDR1 and CDR2 sequences are SGHNT and YYREEE (reference sequence). The CDR3 extends over 16 amino acids. CDR3 sequence: CASSSRDLPSQETQYF. CDR3 sequence (DNA): TGTGCCAGCAGCTCCCGGGACCTTCCGTCCCAAGAGACCCAGTACTTC.

This clonotype occurred many times. The CDR3 reads CASSPPGREHTF. The CDR3 nucleotides read TGTGCCAGCAGCCCCCCGGGACGGGAGCACACCTTC. The chain couples TRBV11-2 to TRBJ1-2, with D possibly TRBD1 on 5 matching bases. The CDR3 is 12 residues long. V lost 5 bases and J lost 12, with 16 bases in between. Germline V CDR1 and CDR2: SGHAT, FQNNGV.

V and J are TRBV7-9 and TRBJ2-2; 10 nucleotides agree with TRBD2. The CDR3 runs to 16 residues. Germline-derived CDR1 and CDR2 are SEHNR and FQNEAQ (reference sequence). With 1 base clipped from V and 4 bases from J, the junction kept 3 bases outside the gene matches. CDR3 amino acids: CASSLGLAGGTGELFF. The CDR3 DNA reads TGTGCCAGCAGCTTAGGACTAGCGGGTGGCACCGGGGAGCTGTTTTTT.

The table lists this clonotype with many counts. V and J are TRBV7-9 and TRBJ1-2, with D unresolved. In germline, CDR1 is SEHNR, CDR2 FQNEAQ (reference sequence). The CDR3 contains 11 residues. V dropped 11 bases and J dropped 2 bases, with 9 bases sitting between them. The DNA for the CDR3 is TGTGCCCCCCTGCGAAACTATGGCTACACCTTC. Translating gives CAPLRNYGYTF.